The 31 T cell receptor beta chains below all came from one sample that was sequenced in a study of metastatic and nonmetastatic thyroid tumors. Thyroid surgery was preceded by no treatment in any patient. MiXCR reprocessed the PCR reads for TCRdb. The top ten clones hold less than 5% of a sample with more than 11,000 clones, just under 30% of them seen once. Material: blood. The receptors here all came from a female donor with papillary thyroid cancer or a benign thyroid nodule (not recorded which). Some clones in this sample may be carry-over from other donors' samples.

This clone is termed medium-sized. V usage is TRBV12-3 or TRBV12-4 and J usage is TRBJ2-7; 12 nucleotides match TRBD2. This CDR3 has 15 residues. J gave up 4 bases and V 5 bases, and 6 bases lay outside the gene matches. CDR3 sequence (DNA): TGTGCCAGCAGTCCGACCACTAGCGGGGGGTACGAGCAGTACTTC. Translating gives CASSPTTSGGYEQYF.

This clone is judged medium-sized (0.01 to 0.1%). The genes are TRBV11-2 and TRBJ1-1; unclear D gene. Trimming shortened V by 1 base and J by 1 base, and 4 bases separated the two germline ends. This CDR3 has 13 residues. Looked up from germline, CDR1 is SGHAT and CDR2 is FQNNGV. In DNA form, the CDR3 reads TGTGCCAGCAGCTTAGGATGGAACACTGAAGCTTTCTTT. The encoded protein is CASSLGWNTEAFF.

The chain carries TRBV11-1 and TRBJ1-1; D uncertain. CDR3 length: 8 residues. Germline CDR1 and CDR2: SGHAT and FQDESV (reference sequence). The CDR3 reads CASDWAFF. The CDR3 bases are TGTGCTTCAGACTGGGCTTTCTTT.

The V gene is TRBV11-1, the J gene TRBJ2-1; D may be TRBD2 (5 bases). With 5 bases removed from V and 3 bases from J, the gap between germline ends came to 20 bases. The CDR3 has 17 amino acids. CDR1 SGHAT and CDR2 FQDESV come from the germline V gene (reference sequence). For the CDR3, the DNA is TGTGCCAGCAGCCACCACCGAACGGCTGGAGGCTACAATGAGCAGTTCTTC. Translated, it gives CASSHHRTAGGYNEQFF.

There are many counts of this clone. Since a much larger clone is just one base distant, this may be a read error. The sample contains more than one DNA sequence encoding this CDR3. The CDR3 DNA sequence: TGTGCCAGCTCACCACAAAGGGGGACCCAGTACTTC. It specifies CASSPQRGTQYF. V and J are TRBV18 and TRBJ2-5; possible D gene TRBD1, 5 bases. Trimming left V 1 base short and J 7 bases short, with 7 bases between. Germline CDR1 KGHSH, CDR2 LQKENI. The CDR3 covers 12 residues. The complete variable domain, with remaining parts taken from reference TRBV18 and TRBJ2-5, reads NAGVMQNPRHLVRRRGQEARLRCSPMKGHSHVYWYRQLPEEGLKFMVYLQKENIIDESGMPKERFSAEFPKEGPSILRIQQVVRGDSAAYFCASSPQRGTQYFGPGTRLLVL.

This clone was counted between two and nine times. V gene TRBV20-1 combines with J gene TRBJ1-1, with D unclear. The germline V gene has CDR1 DFQATT and CDR2 SNEGSKA (reference sequence). The CDR3 is 15 amino acids. The germline V and J ends were trimmed by 4 bases and 0 bases, with 15 bases remaining between them. The CDR3 reads CSATDPLTVNTEAFF. The CDR3 coding sequence is TGCAGTGCTACCGACCCGCTGACGGTGAACACTGAAGCTTTCTTT.

V gene TRBV7-2 combines with J gene TRBJ2-1, with a tentative D call TRBD2 (5 bases). The V gene's germline CDR1 is SGHTA and CDR2 FQGNSA. The CDR3 length is 12 residues. The V end was cut by 1 base, the J end by 8 bases, with 6 bases between. The CDR3 sequence is CASSLEADEQFF. CDR3 nucleotide sequence: TGTGCCAGCAGCTTAGAAGCGGATGAGCAGTTCTTC.

The DNA of the CDR3 is TGTGCCAGTAACAGATGGGGTAATCCGGACAAAGAGCAGTACTTC. Its translation: CASNRWGNPDKEQYF. The V call is TRBV6-1, the J call TRBJ2-1; TRBD1 is a possible D gene (5 bases). The J call is uncertain, as TRBJ2-7 better fits the DNA end. Germline V lookup: CDR1 MNHNS, CDR2 SASEGT. The length of the CDR3 is 15 residues.

The sample holds a few counts of this clone. The chain is built from TRBV19 and TRBJ1-2; possible D gene TRBD1, 5 bases. This CDR3 has 14 residues. Germline V lookup: CDR1 LNHDA, CDR2 SQIVND (reference sequence). V was clipped by 0 bases and J by 5 bases, with 10 bases between them. The CDR3 region is CASSIDLAGYGYTF. The CDR3, as DNA: TGTGCCAGTAGTATAGATCTCGCAGGGTATGGCTACACCTTC.

This clone is medium-sized in the sample. The chain combines TRBV27 with TRBJ1-1; D may be TRBD1 (5 bases). The CDR3 is made up of 14 amino acids. The germline gives CDR1 MNHEY, CDR2 SMNVEV (reference sequence). V was pared by 3 bases and J by 0 bases, with 8 bases between. The CDR3 DNA sequence: TGTGCCAGCAGTTTGGGGGATATGAACACTGAAGCTTTCTTT. Translated: CASSLGDMNTEAFF.

This clone is labeled as medium-sized (0.01 to 0.1%). The chain is built from TRBV7-2 and TRBJ1-6; D call uncertain. V lost 2 bases and J lost 6, with 14 bases in between. The CDR3 contains 16 residues. Germline V gene data show CDR1 as SGHTA and CDR2 as FQGNSA. CDR3 region: CASSLFRATGNSPLHF. The CDR3 nucleotides read TGTGCCAGCAGCTTATTCCGGGCTACGGGTAATTCACCCCTCCACTTT. Looking up the rest from reference TRBV7-2 and TRBJ1-6 gives the full variable domain: GAGVSQSPSNKVTEKGKDVELRCDPISGHTALYWYRQSLGQGLEFLIYFQGNSAPDKSGLPSDRFSAERTGGSVSTLTIQRTQQEDSAVYLCASSLFRATGNSPLHFGNGTRLTVT.

This clone turned up a few times. The genes are TRBV6-2 or TRBV6-3 and TRBJ2-1; TRBD1 matches at 7 bases. V shed 5 bases and J 4 bases; nucleotides not matched to a gene: 11. The germline gives CDR1 MNHEY, CDR2 SVGEGT. The CDR3 is 16 residues long. The CDR3 reads CASSHAWTGGYNEQFF. CDR3 nucleotides: TGTGCCAGCAGTCACGCCTGGACAGGTGGTTACAATGAGCAGTTCTTC.

This clone was observed many times. CDR3 DNA: TGCAGTGCGAGGGGGGAGATCCAAGAGACCCAGTACTTC. As protein: CSARGEIQETQYF. The J gene is TRBJ2-5, the V gene TRBV20-1; the D gene could be TRBD1 or TRBD2 (6 bases each). Between the trimmed V and J ends, which lost 6 bases and 1 base, there was a span of 12 bases. CDR3 length: 13 amino acids. Germline CDR1 reads DFQATT; CDR2 reads SNEGSKA (reference sequence).

This clone has a handful of counts. Mismatch with germline at one junction end may stem from a read error. The rearrangement joins TRBV3-1 to TRBJ2-6; D may be TRBD1 or TRBD2 (5 bases each). This CDR3 comprises 18 residues. Germline CDR1 LGHDT, CDR2 YNNKEL (reference sequence). The CDR3 region is CASSQEVDLDSGANVLAF. Written as DNA, the CDR3 is TGTGCCAGCAGCCAAGAGGTGGACTTGGACTCTGGGGCCAACGTCCTGGCTTTC.

A word on this clone: The conserved phenylalanine or tryptophan is not found at the CDR3 terminus, so this likely reflects a read error. No DNA is shown, since the ends of the CDR3 on it are uncertain; the CDR3 is the one TCRdb lists. The gene calls are TRBV3-1 and TRBJ1-6. CDR1 is LGHDT, CDR2 YNNKEL, per germline (reference sequence). The length of the CDR3 is 14 amino acids, counting both ends. The CDR3 sequence: CASSQEGGASPLPL.

Concerning this clone: Relative to the germline gene, one junction end is altered; a read error may explain this. This chain links TRBV12-3 or TRBV12-4 with TRBJ2-3; TRBD1 agrees at 10 bases. The J call is in doubt because the DNA end fits TRBJ1-5 better. There are 16 residues in the CDR3. The CDR3 coding sequence is TGTGCCGGCAGGTGGACAGGGGGAGGGACGGTATATACGCAGCATTTT. Translated: CAGRWTGGGTVYTQHF.

This clone occurred a few times. This sequence joins TRBV6-2 or TRBV6-3 and TRBJ1-6, with 8 bases identical to TRBD1. The V and J ends lost 8 bases and 9 bases, in that order; junction bases with no gene match: 9. Germline loops: CDR1 MNHEY, CDR2 SVGEGT. There are 14 residues in the CDR3. In DNA, the CDR3 is TGTGCCAGCGGACCCGGGACAGGAGTTTCACCCCTCCACTTT. It codes for CASGPGTGVSPLHF.

This clone was picked up a small number of times. The rearrangement uses TRBV28 and TRBJ1-2, with 7 bases matching TRBD1. Germline V lookup: CDR1 MDHEN, CDR2 SYDVKM. The CDR3 length is 14 residues. The V and J ends lost 5 bases and 0 bases, in that order; junction bases with no gene match: 3. The CDR3: CASSGTAANYGYTF. CDR3 sequence (DNA): TGTGCCAGCAGTGGGACAGCCGCTAACTATGGCTACACCTTC.

By share of the sample, this clone is medium-sized (0.01 to 0.1%). The chain links TRBV7-9 to TRBJ2-1; TRBD2 aligns across 8 bases. Germline V CDR1 and CDR2: SEHNR, FQNEAQ (reference sequence). Germline trimming cut 0 bases from V and 6 bases from J; bases unmatched to any gene: 10. The CDR3 has 17 amino acids. This chain's CDR3 is CASSLAPGLGGINEQFF. DNA for the CDR3: TGTGCCAGCAGCTTAGCACCGGGACTAGGAGGGATCAATGAGCAGTTCTTC.

This clone occurred a few times. The chain employs TRBV28 and TRBJ1-1, with D possibly being TRBD1 (6 bases). The ends were cut back, 6 bases at V and 1 base at J, with 9 bases in the middle. CDR3 size: 13 residues. Germline-derived CDR1 and CDR2 are MDHEN and SYDVKM. In DNA form, the CDR3 reads TGTGCCAGCAGACAAGGGGGGAACACTGAAGCTTTCTTT. It specifies CASRQGGNTEAFF.

The V call is TRBV7-9, the J call TRBJ1-2, with D unclear. The CDR3 loop spans 14 amino acids. Deletions cut 8 bases from V and 3 bases from J, with 16 bases between. Germline V gene data show CDR1 as SEHNR and CDR2 as FQNEAQ (reference sequence). This CDR3 reads CASREGEIDYGYTF. The CDR3 DNA sequence: TGTGCCAGCCGCGAGGGCGAGATTGACTATGGCTACACCTTC.

A word on this clone: The junction departs from the called germline gene at one end, perhaps through a read error. The chain combines TRBV18 with TRBJ2-2, with 7 bases lining up with TRBD2. Germline V gene lookup returns CDR1 KGHSH and CDR2 LQKENI. CDR3 length: 13 residues. CDR3 loop: CSSSPSRSGELFF. The CDR3 coding sequence is TGTTCCAGCTCGCCCTCTAGGAGCGGGGAGCTGTTCTTT.

This clone was seen at least ten times. The sample has other DNA sequences that encode this CDR3 too. This rearrangement joins TRBV11-3 to TRBJ1-4; D might be TRBD1 (6 bases). The CDR3 contains 15 residues. V was trimmed by 5 bases and J by 8 bases, leaving 18 bases between them. Germline V gives CDR1 SGHNT, CDR2 YENEEA. CDR3 DNA: TGTGCCAGCAGCCCGGGGGGGGGGCTGGGCGAAAAACTGTTTTTT. Encoded protein: CASSPGGGLGEKLFF.

This clone is medium-sized in the sample. The CDR3 sequence is CSASTPPLREQYF. As DNA, the CDR3 is TGCAGTGCTAGTACGCCCCCTTTGCGGGAGCAGTACTTC. J is TRBJ2-7 and V is TRBV20-1; D uncertain. Germline V gene data show CDR1 as DFQATT and CDR2 as SNEGSKA (reference sequence). The ends were cut back, 3 bases at V and 7 bases at J, with 16 bases in the middle. This CDR3 is built from 13 residues.

This clone was seen many times. The chain links TRBV5-4 to TRBJ1-2; perhaps TRBD1 as D (6 bases). The CDR3 runs to 18 residues. The V gene lost 0 bases and the J gene lost 4 bases, with 22 bases spanning the gap. Per germline, CDR1 SGHNT and CDR2 YYREEE (reference sequence). The chain's CDR3 is CASSLDPGTLAIGYGYTF. CDR3 sequence (DNA): TGTGCCAGCAGCTTGGATCCCGGGACACTTGCTATTGGCTATGGCTACACCTTC.

The rearrangement joins TRBV9 to TRBJ2-1; 11 nucleotides line up with TRBD2. Trimming removed 0 bases from V and 9 bases from J; junction bases left unmatched: 11. This CDR3 is 17 amino acids long. CDR1 and CDR2 from the germline V gene are SGDLS and YYNGEE. The CDR3 nucleotides read TGTGCCAGCAGCGTAGTTCCTAGCGGGAGGACAATACGTGAGCAGTTCTTC. It specifies CASSVVPSGRTIREQFF.

This chain links TRBV20-1 with TRBJ2-1, with a weak D call TRBD1 (6 bases). V dropped 6 bases and J dropped 3 bases, with 21 bases sitting between them. The CDR3 is 16 residues long. Germline V gives CDR1 DFQATT, CDR2 SNEGSKA (reference sequence). CDR3 protein: CSAKWTATRGYNEQFF. The CDR3 DNA is TGCAGTGCCAAGTGGACAGCTACTCGAGGCTACAATGAGCAGTTCTTC.

Concerning this clone itself: Its ends do not fully match the called genes, so a read error is possible. The chain combines TRBV30 with TRBJ2-7, with 7 bases identical to TRBD2. The CDR3 runs 13 residues. Germline lookup yields CDR1 GTSNPN and CDR2 SVGIG (reference sequence). The CDR3: CAARGRGDNDQNF. In DNA, the CDR3 is TGTGCCGCGCGAGGGAGGGGTGATAACGATCAGAACTTC.

On this clone: A junction end diverges from the germline sequence, so it may reflect a read error. As DNA, the CDR3 is TGTGCCAGCACCGGACGGTGGAGGGAGGGTCAAGATACCCAGTACTTC. Its translation is CASTGRWREGQDTQYF. This chain connects TRBV6-7 to TRBJ2-5; 7 bases align to TRBD2. TRBV6-7 is an ORF, and what it does is uncertain. The CDR3 totals 16 residues.

This clone showed up many times. The gene calls are TRBV10-1 and TRBJ2-1; D is perhaps TRBD1 or TRBD2 (5 bases each). The CDR3 length is 15 residues. Germline CDR1 and CDR2: WNHNN and SYGVQD (reference sequence). V lost 4 bases and J 1 base, leaving 11 bases between the germline ends. The CDR3 reads CASSGGDASYNEQFF. For the CDR3, the DNA is TGCGCCAGCAGTGGAGGGGATGCGTCCTACAATGAGCAGTTCTTC.

This clone was observed a few times. This chain joins TRBV6-5 and TRBJ1-5; D not resolved. V was pared by 2 bases and J by 2 bases, with 7 bases between. The germline V gene has CDR1 MNHEY and CDR2 SVGAGI. The CDR3 runs to 14 residues. This CDR3 reads CASSYRLCNQPQHF. The CDR3 nucleotides are TGTGCCAGCAGTTACCGGCTGTGCAATCAGCCCCAGCATTTT.